The 11 T cell receptor beta chains reported below all come from one sample, sequenced in a study of post-analysis software for immune sequencing data. cDNA libraries for TCR beta contained unique molecular identifiers. One entry per CDR3 protein results from TCRdb running MiXCR on the PCR reads. The data show hundreds of thousands of distinct CDR3 sequences, about 40% seen once. Study-wide points: TRBV segments more frequent in patients than in controls numbered a few and included TRBV5-6, TRBV5-1 and TRBV20-1.

What these receptors recognize is not known. Sequenced input: blood. These receptors all stem from a girl aged 5 to 17 with multiple sclerosis.

A few counts support this clonotype. The chain carries TRBV5-1 and TRBJ2-1; D remains unclear. The CDR3 runs to 14 residues. V was pared by 4 bases and J by 0 bases, with 8 bases between. Per germline, CDR1 SGHRS and CDR2 YFSETQ. The CDR3 reads CASSLVPSYNEQFF. DNA of the CDR3: TGCGCCAGCAGCCTAGTCCCCTCCTACAATGAGCAGTTCTTC.

The V gene is TRBV7-9, the J gene TRBJ2-1; D might be TRBD2 (5 bases). The CDR3 loop spans 14 amino acids. Trimming stripped 2 bases from V and 7 bases from J, with 12 bases between. In germline, CDR1 is SEHNR, CDR2 FQNEAQ (reference sequence). The CDR3 protein is CASSLYSEGNEQFF. The CDR3 DNA follows: TGTGCCAGCAGCTTATATAGCGAGGGAAATGAGCAGTTCTTC.

The chain is built from TRBV6-6 and TRBJ2-7; possibly TRBD1 for D (6 bases). Trimming took off 10 bases at V and 6 bases at J, with 13 bases between the two ends. CDR3 length: 11 amino acids. Germline CDR1 and CDR2: MNHNY and SVGAGI (reference sequence). The CDR3, as DNA: TGTGCCACCAGGGGCCCCCTCGAGCAGTACTTC. It is translated as CATRGPLEQYF.

The genes are TRBV10-3 and TRBJ2-1; D remains unclear. V was shortened by 8 bases and J by 5 bases, with 7 bases between the two germline ends. The CDR3 sequence is 11 residues long. The germline CDR1 and CDR2 sequences are ENHRY and SYGVKD. The CDR3 DNA sequence: TGTGCCATCCTAGATAACAATGAGCAGTTCTTC. Its protein is CAILDNNEQFF.

The sample holds a few counts of this clonotype. The rearrangement joins TRBV9 to TRBJ2-7, with 9 bases fitting TRBD2. Per germline, CDR1 SGDLS and CDR2 YYNGEE. CDR3 length: 15 amino acids. The J segment lost 7 bases and the V segment lost 2 bases, leaving 10 bases of the junction unmatched. CDR3 sequence (DNA): TGTGCCAGCAGCGTCGGAGGCGGGGGGGCCGAAGAGCAGTACTTC. It is translated as CASSVGGGGAEEQYF.

The V gene is TRBV29-1, the J gene TRBJ2-4; possibly TRBD1 for D (6 bases). Germline V gene sequence: CDR1 SQVTM, CDR2 ANQGSEA. The CDR3 extends over 12 amino acids. The V end was cut by 2 bases, the J end by 14 bases, with 16 bases between. DNA of the CDR3: TGCAGCGTTGAAAGTGGAAGGGGGAACGAGTACTTC. Its protein product is CSVESGRGNEYF.

This clonotype was counted only a few times. This chain connects TRBV28 to TRBJ1-2, with D possibly matching TRBD1 (6 bases). Trimming took off 3 bases at V and 3 bases at J, with 20 bases between the two ends. Germline CDR1 reads MDHEN; CDR2 reads SYDVKM. The CDR3 covers 17 residues. The CDR3 loop reads CASSFFLGGAEDYGYTF. CDR3 sequence (DNA): TGTGCCAGCAGTTTCTTCCTAGGGGGGGCGGAGGACTATGGCTACACCTTC.

J is TRBJ2-5 and V is TRBV27, with D possibly matching TRBD1 (5 bases). The V gene lost 6 bases and the J gene lost 3 bases, with 17 bases spanning the gap. There are 15 residues in the CDR3. Germline lookup yields CDR1 MNHEY and CDR2 SMNVEV (reference sequence). CDR3 sequence (DNA): TGTGCCAGCAGATACAGCCTTGACAGAGAAGAGACCCAGTACTTC. Residues: CASRYSLDREETQYF.

This clonotype was recorded at least ten times. The chain recombines TRBV2 with TRBJ2-1; 7 bases agree with TRBD2. V lost 2 bases, J lost 2 bases, and 3 bases stayed unmatched. This CDR3 region has 15 residues. In germline, CDR1 is SNHLY, CDR2 FYNNEI. CDR3 protein: CASSEQAGAYNEQFF. The CDR3 nucleotides are TGTGCCAGCAGTGAACAGGCGGGAGCCTACAATGAGCAGTTCTTC. The whole variable domain, filled in from reference TRBV2 and TRBJ2-1, reads EPEVTQTPSHQVTQMGQEVILRCVPISNHLYFYWYRQILGQKVEFLVSFYNNEISEKSEIFDDQFSVERPDGSNFTLKIRSTKLEDSAMYFCASSEQAGAYNEQFFGPGTRLTVL.

This chain connects TRBV27 to TRBJ2-7; no reliable D call. CDR3 length: 13 amino acids. Germline assignment: CDR1 MNHEY and CDR2 SMNVEV (reference sequence). The V end was cut by 6 bases, the J end by 4 bases, with 13 bases between. The CDR3 DNA is TGTGCCAGCAGCGGTAGGTCGAGGTACGAGCAGTACTTC. It yields the protein CASSGRSRYEQYF.

This clonotype was counted a single time. The J gene is TRBJ2-5, the V gene TRBV20-1; D unclear. The CDR3 sequence is 12 residues long. Trimming pared 1 base from V and 3 bases from J, leaving 6 bases between. Germline CDR1 reads DFQATT; CDR2 reads SNEGSKA (reference sequence). DNA of the CDR3: TGCAGTGCTAGAGCGATTAAAGAGACCCAGTACTTC. Translation gives CSARAIKETQYF.